The T cell receptor beta chain described here comes from a study of PD-L1 blockade in urothelial cancer. About the study: Analysis of the blood was performed 3 weeks (second dose) and 6 weeks after treatment start.

Pretreatment and on-treatment blood mononuclear cell samples were taken, totaling between 1 and 8 time points per patient. Clones were read by immunoSEQ multiplex PCR, and TCRdb kept only the in-frame ones, dropping some. The sample lists around 42,000 clones, 81% occurring once. With V trimmed by 4 bases and J by 6 bases, 10 bases remained unmatched. Germline CDR1 and CDR2: SGHNT and YYREEE (reference sequence). CDR3 length: 15 residues. This sequence was found in a man in his 70s with urothelial cancer. Sequences were derived from PBMCs, sampled around atezolizumab (anti-PD-L1) treatment. V and J are TRBV5-4 and TRBJ2-1; 7 bases align to TRBD2. The CDR3 region is CASSQGLEEGNEQFF. CDR3 sequence (DNA): TGTGCCAGCAGCCAAGGACTAGAGGAGGGCAATGAGCAGTTCTTC.